Reported below is one T cell receptor (beta chain). The data were obtained in a study of control samples from healthy donors and cancer patients. The CDR3 loop spans 16 amino acids. Germline CDR1 reads LNHNV; CDR2 reads YYDKDF (reference sequence). V lost 1 base and J 6 bases, leaving 13 bases between the germline ends. Assay used: immunoSEQ multiplex PCR; TCRdb lists only in-frame clones, some missing. The sample lists about 64,000 clones; about 92% were seen once. Sequencing was performed on PBMCs. This receptor was taken from a man aged 40-49 years with colorectal cancer. The chain uses TRBV15 and TRBJ1-6; possibly TRBD1 for D (6 bases). CDR3: CATSRGTGTINSPLHF. The CDR3 DNA is TGTGCCACCAGCAGAGGGACCGGGACAATTAATTCACCCCTCCACTTT.